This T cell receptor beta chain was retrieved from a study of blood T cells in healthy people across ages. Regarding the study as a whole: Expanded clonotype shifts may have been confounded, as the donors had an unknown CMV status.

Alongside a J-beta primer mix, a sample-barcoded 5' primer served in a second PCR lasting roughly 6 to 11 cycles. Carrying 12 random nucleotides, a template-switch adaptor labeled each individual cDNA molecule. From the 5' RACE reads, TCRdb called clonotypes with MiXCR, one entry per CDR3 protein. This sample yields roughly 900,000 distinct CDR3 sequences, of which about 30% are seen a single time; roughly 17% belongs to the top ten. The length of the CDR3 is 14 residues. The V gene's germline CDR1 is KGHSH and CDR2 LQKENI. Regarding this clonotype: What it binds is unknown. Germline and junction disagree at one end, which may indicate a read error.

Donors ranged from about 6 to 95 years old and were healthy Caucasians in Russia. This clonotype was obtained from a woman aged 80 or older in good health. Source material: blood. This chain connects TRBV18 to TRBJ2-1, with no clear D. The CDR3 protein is CASSSDVSYNEQYF. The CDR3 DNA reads TGTGCCAGCTCATCTGATGTCTCCTACAATGAGCAATACTTC.